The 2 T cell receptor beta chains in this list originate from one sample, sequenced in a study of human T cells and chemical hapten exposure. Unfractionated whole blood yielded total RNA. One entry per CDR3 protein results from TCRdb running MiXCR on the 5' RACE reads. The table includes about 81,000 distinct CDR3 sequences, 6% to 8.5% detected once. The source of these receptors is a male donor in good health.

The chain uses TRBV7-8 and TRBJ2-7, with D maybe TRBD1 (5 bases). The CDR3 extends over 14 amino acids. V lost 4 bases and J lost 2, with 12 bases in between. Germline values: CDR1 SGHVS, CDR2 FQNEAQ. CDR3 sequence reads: CASSSRQNPYEQYF. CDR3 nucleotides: TGTGCCAGCAGCTCCCGACAGAACCCCTACGAGCAGTACTTC. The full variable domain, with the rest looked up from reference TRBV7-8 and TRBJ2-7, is GAGVSQSPRYKVAKRGQDVALRCDPISGHVSLFWYQQALGQGPEFLTYFQNEAQLDKSGLPSDRFFAERPEGSVSTLKIQRTQQEDSAVYLCASSSRQNPYEQYFGPGTRLTVT.

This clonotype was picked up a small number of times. CDR3 region: CASSLAGTLGYNEQFF. The CDR3 nucleotides read TGTGCCAGCAGCCTTGCTGGGACTTTGGGGTACAATGAGCAGTTCTTC. J is TRBJ2-1 and V is TRBV5-4; D is possibly TRBD2 (6 bases). V shed 4 bases and J shed 4 bases, with 18 bases lying between them. This CDR3 contains 16 residues. Germline V gene data show CDR1 as SGHNT and CDR2 as YYREEE (reference sequence).